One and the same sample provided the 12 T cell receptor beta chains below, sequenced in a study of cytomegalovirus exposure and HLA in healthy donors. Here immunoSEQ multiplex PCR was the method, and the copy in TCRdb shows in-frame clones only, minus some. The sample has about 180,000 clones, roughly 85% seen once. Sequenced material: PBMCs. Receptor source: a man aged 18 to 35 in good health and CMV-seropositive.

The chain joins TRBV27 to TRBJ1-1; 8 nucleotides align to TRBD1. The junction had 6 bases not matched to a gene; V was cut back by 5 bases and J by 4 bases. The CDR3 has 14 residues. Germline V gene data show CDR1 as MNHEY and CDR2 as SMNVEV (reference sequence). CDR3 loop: CASSARQGITEAFF. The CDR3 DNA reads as TGTGCCAGCAGTGCCCGACAGGGGATCACTGAAGCTTTCTTT.

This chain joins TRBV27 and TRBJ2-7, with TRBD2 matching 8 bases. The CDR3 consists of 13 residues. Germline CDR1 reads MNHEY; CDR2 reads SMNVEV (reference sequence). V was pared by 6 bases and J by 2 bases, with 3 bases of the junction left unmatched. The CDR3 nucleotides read TGTGCCAGCAGGGACGGGAGGGCCTACGAGCAGTACTTC. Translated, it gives CASRDGRAYEQYF.

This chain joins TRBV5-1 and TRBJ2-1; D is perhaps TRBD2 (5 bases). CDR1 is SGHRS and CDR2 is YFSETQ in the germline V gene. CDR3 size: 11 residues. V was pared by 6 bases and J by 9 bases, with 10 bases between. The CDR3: CASNLAGEQFF. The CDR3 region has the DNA TGCGCCAGCAACCTAGCAGGTGAGCAGTTCTTC.

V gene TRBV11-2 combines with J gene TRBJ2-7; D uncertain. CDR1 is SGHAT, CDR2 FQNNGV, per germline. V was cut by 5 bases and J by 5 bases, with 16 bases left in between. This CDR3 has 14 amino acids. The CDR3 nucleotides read TGTGCCAGCAGCCCAGAAAACCTGCCCCACGAGCAGTACTTC. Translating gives CASSPENLPHEQYF.

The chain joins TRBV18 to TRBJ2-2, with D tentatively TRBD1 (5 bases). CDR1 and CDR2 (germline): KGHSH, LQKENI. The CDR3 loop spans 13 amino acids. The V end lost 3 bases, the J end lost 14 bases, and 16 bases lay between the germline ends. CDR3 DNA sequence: TGTGCCAGCTCACCTTCAATCCAGGGTCCACTGTTTTTT. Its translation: CASSPSIQGPLFF.

The CDR3 sequence is CASSVGQGNEAFF. In DNA, the CDR3 is TGCGCCAGCAGCGTAGGACAGGGTAATGAAGCTTTCTTT. The chain recombines TRBV5-1 with TRBJ1-1; the match to TRBD1 covers 8 bases. CDR1 SGHRS and CDR2 YFSETQ come from the germline V gene. This CDR3 spans 13 amino acids. The V and J ends lost 4 bases and 7 bases, in that order; junction bases with no gene match: 6.

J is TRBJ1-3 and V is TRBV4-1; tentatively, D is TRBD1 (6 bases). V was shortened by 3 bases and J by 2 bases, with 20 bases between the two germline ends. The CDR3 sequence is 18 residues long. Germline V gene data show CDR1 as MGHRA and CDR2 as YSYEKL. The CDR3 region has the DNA TGCGCCAGCAGCCATCCCCGGGGGCGGGGGGACCCTGGAAACACCATATATTTT. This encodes CASSHPRGRGDPGNTIYF.

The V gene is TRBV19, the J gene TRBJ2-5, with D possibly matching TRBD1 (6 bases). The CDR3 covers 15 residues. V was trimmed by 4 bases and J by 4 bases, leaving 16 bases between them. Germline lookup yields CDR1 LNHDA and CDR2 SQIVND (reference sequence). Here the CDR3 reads CASSTTGSARETQYF. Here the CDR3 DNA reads TGTGCCAGTAGTACCACAGGGAGTGCTCGAGAGACCCAGTACTTC. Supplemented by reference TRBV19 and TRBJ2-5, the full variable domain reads DGGITQSPKYLFRKEGQNVTLSCEQNLNHDAMYWYRQDPGQGLRLIYYSQIVNDFQKGDIAEGYSVSREKKESFPLTVTSAQKNPTAFYLCASSTTGSARETQYFGPGTRLLVL.

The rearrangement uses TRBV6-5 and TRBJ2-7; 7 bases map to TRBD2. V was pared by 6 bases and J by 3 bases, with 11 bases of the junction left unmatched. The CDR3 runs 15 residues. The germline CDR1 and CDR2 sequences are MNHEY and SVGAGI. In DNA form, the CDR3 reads TGTGCCAGCAGAAGGGGAGGGGTAGGGGACTACGAGCAGTACTTC. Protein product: CASRRGGVGDYEQYF.

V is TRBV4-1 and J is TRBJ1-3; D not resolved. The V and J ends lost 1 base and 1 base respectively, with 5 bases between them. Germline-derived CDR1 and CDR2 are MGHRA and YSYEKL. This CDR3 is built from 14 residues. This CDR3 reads CASSQVQSGNTIYF. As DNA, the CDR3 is TGCGCCAGCAGCCAAGTCCAGTCTGGAAACACCATATATTTT.

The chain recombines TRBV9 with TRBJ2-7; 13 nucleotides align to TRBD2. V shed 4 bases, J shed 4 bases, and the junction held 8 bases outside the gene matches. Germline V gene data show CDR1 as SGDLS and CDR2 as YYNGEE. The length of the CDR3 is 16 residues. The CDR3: CASSPETSGGYYEQYF. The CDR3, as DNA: TGTGCCAGCAGCCCCGAGACTAGCGGGGGGTATTACGAGCAGTACTTC.

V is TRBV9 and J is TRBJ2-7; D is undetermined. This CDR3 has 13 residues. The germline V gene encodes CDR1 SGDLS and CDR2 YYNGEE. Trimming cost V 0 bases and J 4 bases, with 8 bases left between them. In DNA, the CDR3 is TGTGCCAGCAGCGTAGAACCTAATTACGAGCAGTACTTC. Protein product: CASSVEPNYEQYF.